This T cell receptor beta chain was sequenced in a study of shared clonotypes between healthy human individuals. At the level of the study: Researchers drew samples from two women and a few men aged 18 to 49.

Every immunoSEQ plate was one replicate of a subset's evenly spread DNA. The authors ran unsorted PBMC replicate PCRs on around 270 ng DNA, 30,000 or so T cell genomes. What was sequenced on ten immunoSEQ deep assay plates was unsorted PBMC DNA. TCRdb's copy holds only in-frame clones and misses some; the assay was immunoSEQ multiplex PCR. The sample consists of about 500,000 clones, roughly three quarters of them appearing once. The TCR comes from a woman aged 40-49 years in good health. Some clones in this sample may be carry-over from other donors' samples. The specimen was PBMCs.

CDR3 in DNA: TGTGCCAGCAGTGCCCCACAGGGCCCCTACGAGCAGTACTTC. It yields the protein CASSAPQGPYEQYF. The V gene is TRBV6-8, the J gene TRBJ2-7, with a tentative D call TRBD1 (6 bases). CDR1 is MNHGY and CDR2 is SAAAGT in the germline V gene. The CDR3 totals 14 residues. V lost 5 bases and J lost 2, with 13 bases in between.